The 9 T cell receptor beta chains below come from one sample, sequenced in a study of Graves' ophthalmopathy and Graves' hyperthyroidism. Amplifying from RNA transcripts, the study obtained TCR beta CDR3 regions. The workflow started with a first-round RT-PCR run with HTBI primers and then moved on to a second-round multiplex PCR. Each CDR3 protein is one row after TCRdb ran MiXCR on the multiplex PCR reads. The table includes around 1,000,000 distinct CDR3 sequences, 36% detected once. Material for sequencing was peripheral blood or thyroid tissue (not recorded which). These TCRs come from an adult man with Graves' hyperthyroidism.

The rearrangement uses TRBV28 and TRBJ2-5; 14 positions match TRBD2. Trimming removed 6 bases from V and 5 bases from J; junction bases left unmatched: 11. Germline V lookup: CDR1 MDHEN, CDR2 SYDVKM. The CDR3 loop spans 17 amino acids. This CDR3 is CASRPRTSGGFGETQYF. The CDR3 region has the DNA TGTGCCAGCAGACCACGGACTAGCGGGGGGTTTGGGGAGACCCAGTACTTC.

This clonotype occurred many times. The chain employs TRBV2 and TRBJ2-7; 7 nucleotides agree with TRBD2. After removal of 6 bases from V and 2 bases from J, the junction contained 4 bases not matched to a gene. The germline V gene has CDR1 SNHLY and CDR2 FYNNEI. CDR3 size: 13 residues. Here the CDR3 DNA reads TGTGCCAGCAGGGGGGAGGGAACCTACGAGCAGTACTTC. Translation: CASRGEGTYEQYF.

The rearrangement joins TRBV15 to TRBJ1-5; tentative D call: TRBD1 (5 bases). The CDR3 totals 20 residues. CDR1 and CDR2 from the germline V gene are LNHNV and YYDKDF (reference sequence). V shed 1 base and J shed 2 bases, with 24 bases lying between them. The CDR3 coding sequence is TGTGCCACCAGCAGAGTCCCAATCCCACTTACAGGTACGCGCAATCAGCCCCAGCATTTT. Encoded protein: CATSRVPIPLTGTRNQPQHF.

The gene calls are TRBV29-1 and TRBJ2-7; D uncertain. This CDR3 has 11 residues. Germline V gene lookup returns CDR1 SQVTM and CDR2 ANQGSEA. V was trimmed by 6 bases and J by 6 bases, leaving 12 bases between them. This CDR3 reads CSVGDPGEQYF. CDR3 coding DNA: TGCAGCGTCGGAGATCCCGGCGAGCAGTACTTC.

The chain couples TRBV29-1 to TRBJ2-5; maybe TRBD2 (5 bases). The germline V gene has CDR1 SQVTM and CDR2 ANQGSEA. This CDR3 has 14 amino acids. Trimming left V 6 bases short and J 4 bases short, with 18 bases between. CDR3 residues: CSVGWLGEGETQYF. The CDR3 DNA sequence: TGCAGCGTAGGGTGGCTGGGAGAGGGAGAGACCCAGTACTTC.

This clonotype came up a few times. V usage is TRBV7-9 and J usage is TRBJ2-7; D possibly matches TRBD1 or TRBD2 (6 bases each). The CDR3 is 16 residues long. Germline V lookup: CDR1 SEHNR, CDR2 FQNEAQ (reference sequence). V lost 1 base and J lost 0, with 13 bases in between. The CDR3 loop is CASSLVGGPSSYEQYF. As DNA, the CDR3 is TGTGCCAGCAGCTTAGTAGGGGGGCCCAGCTCCTACGAGCAGTACTTC.

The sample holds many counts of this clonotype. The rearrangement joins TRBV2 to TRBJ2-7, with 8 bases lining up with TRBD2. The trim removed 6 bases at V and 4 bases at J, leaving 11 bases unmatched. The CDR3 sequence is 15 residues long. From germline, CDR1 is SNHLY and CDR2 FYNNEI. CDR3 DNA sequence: TGTGCCAGCAGGGAACAGGGACTAGGCACTTACGAGCAGTACTTC. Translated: CASREQGLGTYEQYF.

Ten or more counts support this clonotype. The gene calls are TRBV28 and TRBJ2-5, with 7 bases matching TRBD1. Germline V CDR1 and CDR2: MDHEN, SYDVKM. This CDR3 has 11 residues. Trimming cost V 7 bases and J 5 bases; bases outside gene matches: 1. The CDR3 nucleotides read TGTGCCAGCACCAGGGGGGAGACCCAGTACTTC. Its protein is CASTRGETQYF.

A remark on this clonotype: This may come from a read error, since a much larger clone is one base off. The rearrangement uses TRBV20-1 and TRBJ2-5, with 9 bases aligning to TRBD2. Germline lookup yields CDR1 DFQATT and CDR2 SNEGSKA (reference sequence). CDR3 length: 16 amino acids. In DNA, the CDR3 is TGCAGTGCTGGAGATCCCCGGGTAGCGGGAGTGCAGACCCAGTACTTC. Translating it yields CSAGDPRVAGVQTQYF.